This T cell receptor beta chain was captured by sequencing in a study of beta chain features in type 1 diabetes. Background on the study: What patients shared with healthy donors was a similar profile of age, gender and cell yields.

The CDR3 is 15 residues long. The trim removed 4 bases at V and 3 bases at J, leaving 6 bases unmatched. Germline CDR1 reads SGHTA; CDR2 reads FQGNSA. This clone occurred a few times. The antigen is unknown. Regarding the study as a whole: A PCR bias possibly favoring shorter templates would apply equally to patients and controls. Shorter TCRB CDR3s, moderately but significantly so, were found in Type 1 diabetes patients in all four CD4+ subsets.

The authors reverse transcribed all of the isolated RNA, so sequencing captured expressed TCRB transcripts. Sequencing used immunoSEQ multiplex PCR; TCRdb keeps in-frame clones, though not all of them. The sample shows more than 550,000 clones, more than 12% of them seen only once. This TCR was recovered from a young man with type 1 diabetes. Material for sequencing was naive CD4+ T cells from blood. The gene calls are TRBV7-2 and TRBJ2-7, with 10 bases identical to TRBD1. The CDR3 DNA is TGTGCCAGCAGCTCCGCGGGGGACAGGGGCTACGAGCAGTACTTC. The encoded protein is CASSSAGDRGYEQYF.